Shown below are 29 T cell receptor beta chains from a single sample sequenced in a study of breast tumors, draining lymph nodes, adjacent tissues. TCRdb re-called the multiplex PCR reads with MiXCR, one entry per CDR3 protein. The sample yields 80,000 to 130,000 distinct CDR3 sequences, around 21% seen once. The lymph nodes were axillary draining lymph nodes from breast cancer patients. Specimen: axillary lymph node tissue. These receptors came from a female donor with breast cancer. Some clones in this sample may be carry-over from other donors' samples.

The chain links TRBV28 to TRBJ1-2; 12 bases are shared with TRBD1. This CDR3 region has 15 residues. Unmatched junction bases numbered 4, after V lost 3 bases and J lost 5 bases. Per the germline V gene, CDR1 is MDHEN and CDR2 is SYDVKM. CDR3 sequence (DNA): TGTGCCAGCAGTTTTGGGACAGGGGGCGGGTATGGCTACACCTTC. Protein sequence: CASSFGTGGGYGYTF.

This clonotype was recorded many times. The V gene is TRBV10-3, the J gene TRBJ2-3; D is perhaps TRBD2 (5 bases). The CDR3 has 15 amino acids. Looked up from germline, CDR1 is ENHRY and CDR2 is SYGVKD. Deletions cut 6 bases from V and 0 bases from J, with 13 bases between. The CDR3 nucleotides read TGTGCCATCAGCTTTCGGGATAGGAGCACAGATACGCAGTATTTT. This gives the protein CAISFRDRSTDTQYF.

This clonotype has ten or more counts. The chain combines TRBV27 with TRBJ1-5; D is unresolved. Germline V gene data show CDR1 as MNHEY and CDR2 as SMNVEV (reference sequence). The CDR3 spans 13 residues. V lost 5 bases and J 7 bases, leaving 12 bases between the germline ends. This CDR3 is CASSLVEGQPQHF. The CDR3 DNA reads as TGTGCCAGCAGTCTGGTTGAGGGCCAGCCCCAGCATTTT.

Ten or more counts support this clonotype. The chain links TRBV7-9 to TRBJ2-1; unclear D gene. The CDR3 covers 13 residues. Trimming removed 6 bases at V and 0 bases at J, with 6 bases between. Germline V gene data show CDR1 as SEHNR and CDR2 as FQNEAQ (reference sequence). The DNA for the CDR3 is TGTGCCAGCAGGGTTAGCTCCTACAATGAGCAGTTCTTC. Its translation: CASRVSSYNEQFF. The full variable domain, in which reference TRBV7-9 and TRBJ2-1 provide the parts outside the CDR3, is DTGVSQNPRHKITKRGQNVTFRCDPISEHNRLYWYRQTLGQGPEFLTYFQNEAQLEKSRLLSDRFSAERPKGSFSTLEIQRTEQGDSAMYLCASRVSSYNEQFFGPGTRLTVL.

This clonotype was recorded at least ten times. This chain's CDR3 is CASSFSGGNSPLHF. CDR3 nucleotide sequence: TGTGCCAGCAGCTTCTCGGGAGGTAATTCACCCCTCCACTTT. The rearrangement links TRBV11-2 to TRBJ1-6; D ambiguous. Germline assignment: CDR1 SGHAT and CDR2 FQNNGV. CDR3 size: 14 residues. V gave up 3 bases and J gave up 6 bases, with 9 bases separating them.

The chain employs TRBV5-1 and TRBJ2-1, with 8 bases that match TRBD2. Germline-derived CDR1 and CDR2 are SGHRS and YFSETQ. The CDR3 consists of 16 residues. With 1 base clipped from V and 8 bases from J, the junction kept 11 bases outside the gene matches. The CDR3 here is CASSLSPGGGADEQFF. CDR3 DNA sequence: TGCGCCAGCAGCTTGAGTCCCGGGGGGGGAGCGGATGAGCAGTTCTTC.

CDR3 in amino acids: CASRPNRGGGPQHF. The CDR3 DNA is TGTGCCAGCAGGCCAAACAGGGGTGGGGGGCCCCAGCATTTT. The V and J genes are TRBV12-3 or TRBV12-4 and TRBJ1-5; 7 bases map to TRBD1. Losses at the gene ends were 6 bases for V and 9 bases for J; bases not matched to a gene: 11. There are 14 residues in the CDR3.

The chain has TRBV3-1 and TRBJ2-1, with 7 bases matching TRBD2. Germline-derived CDR1 and CDR2 are LGHDT and YNNKEL (reference sequence). V gave up 0 bases and J gave up 12 bases; unmatched junction bases: 20. The CDR3 loop spans 18 amino acids. CDR3 nucleotide sequence: TGTGCCAGCAGCCAAGATATGGGGGGGTTGGGAGGGCCAATTGCGCAGTTCTTC. It is translated as CASSQDMGGLGGPIAQFF.

This clonotype was counted ten times or more. The V gene is TRBV13, the J gene TRBJ1-3; D remains unclear. This CDR3 is built from 15 residues. Per germline, CDR1 PRHDT and CDR2 FYEKMQ (reference sequence). V lost 2 bases and J lost 0, with 8 bases in between. The CDR3 protein is CASSLQRYSGNTIYF. DNA of the CDR3: TGTGCCAGCAGCTTACAGAGATACTCTGGAAACACCATATATTTT.

This clonotype has at least ten counts. The genes are TRBV6-1 and TRBJ2-1; 11 positions match TRBD2. V dropped 10 bases and J dropped 0; count of bases not matched to a gene: 11. This CDR3 is built from 17 residues. CDR1 is MNHNS, CDR2 SASEGT, per germline. CDR3 nucleotide sequence: TGTGCCATCGATAGACTAGCGGGGAAGAGCTCCTACAATGAGCAGTTCTTC. This translates into CAIDRLAGKSSYNEQFF.

This clonotype has ten or more counts. This chain uses TRBV6-1 with TRBJ1-3, with a possible D match to TRBD1 (5 bases). Germline V CDR1 and CDR2: MNHNS, SASEGT. This CDR3 spans 14 amino acids. Trimming cost V 6 bases and J 9 bases, with 18 bases left between them. This CDR3 reads CASSVGTPGSTIYF. CDR3 DNA sequence: TGTGCCAGCAGCGTCGGGACTCCCGGTTCCACCATATATTTT.

This clonotype was seen repeatedly, ten times or more. The V and J genes are TRBV7-8 and TRBJ2-7, with 8 bases matching TRBD2. Germline trimming cut 0 bases from V and 6 bases from J; bases unmatched to any gene: 7. In germline, CDR1 is SGHVS, CDR2 FQNEAQ. The CDR3 loop spans 15 amino acids. The CDR3 loop reads CASSLALAGIGEQYF. The CDR3 bases are TGTGCCAGCAGCTTAGCGTTAGCGGGAATCGGCGAGCAGTACTTC.

This clonotype was picked up many times. V gene TRBV6-1 combines with J gene TRBJ1-5; D gene unclear. This CDR3 region has 17 residues. Germline V gene sequence: CDR1 MNHNS, CDR2 SASEGT. Trimming removed 2 bases at V and 5 bases at J, with 19 bases between. This CDR3 is CASSEPGSRGWDQPQHF. The CDR3 nucleotides are TGTGCCAGCAGTGAACCGGGCTCGCGGGGTTGGGATCAGCCCCAGCATTTT.

In its sample, this clonotype was seen many times. The rearrangement uses TRBV19 and TRBJ1-4, with D possibly being TRBD1 (5 bases). This CDR3 region has 15 residues. The V end was cut by 1 base, the J end by 5 bases, with 11 bases between. Germline CDR1 and CDR2: LNHDA and SQIVND (reference sequence). DNA of the CDR3: TGTGCCAGTAGTATAGTCAGGGAGCTAAATGAAAAACTGTTTTTT. This codes for CASSIVRELNEKLFF.

There are many counts of this clonotype. This rearrangement joins TRBV5-4 to TRBJ1-2; TRBD1 might be the D (6 bases). CDR3 size: 14 residues. Deletions cut 3 bases from V and 3 bases from J, with 12 bases between. Looked up from germline, CDR1 is SGHNT and CDR2 is YYREEE (reference sequence). For the CDR3, the DNA is TGTGCCAGCAGCTCACAGGGTGTGGACTATGGCTACACCTTC. Its translation is CASSSQGVDYGYTF.

The sample holds many counts of this clonotype. V usage is TRBV19 and J usage is TRBJ2-1; tentatively, D is TRBD1 (6 bases). Trimming removed 2 bases from V and 6 bases from J, with 14 bases in between. The germline CDR1 and CDR2 sequences are LNHDA and SQIVND (reference sequence). There are 15 residues in the CDR3. DNA for the CDR3: TGTGCCAGTAGTATAATGGGTTCAGGGGCCAATGAGCAGTTCTTC. Protein product: CASSIMGSGANEQFF.

This clonotype has at least ten counts. The chain carries TRBV20-1 and TRBJ2-5; 8 bases are a match to TRBD2. V shed 5 bases and J 5 bases; nucleotides not matched to a gene: 13. Germline values: CDR1 DFQATT, CDR2 SNEGSKA (reference sequence). This CDR3 region has 15 residues. Here the CDR3 reads CSAPIAGLGTETQYF. CDR3 nucleotides: TGCAGTGCTCCCATAGCGGGACTAGGTACGGAGACCCAGTACTTC.

This clonotype was observed many times. J is TRBJ2-5 and V is TRBV6-6; no firm D call. The CDR3 runs to 13 residues. In germline, CDR1 is MNHNY, CDR2 SVGAGI (reference sequence). Trimming took 2 bases from V and 2 from J, leaving 6 bases between them. CDR3 in amino acids: CASSYVRQETQYF. As DNA, the CDR3 is TGTGCCAGCAGTTACGTCAGACAAGAGACCCAGTACTTC.

This clonotype was detected many times. The J gene is TRBJ1-2, the V gene TRBV9, with D unresolved. CDR1 is SGDLS, CDR2 YYNGEE, per germline. With 0 bases removed from V and 3 bases from J, the gap between germline ends came to 12 bases. The CDR3 sequence is 15 residues long. The CDR3 DNA is TGTGCCAGCAGCGTAGGTTCAGTCCCTGACTATGGCTACACCTTC. Its translation: CASSVGSVPDYGYTF.

This clonotype was seen many times. The chain joins TRBV20-1 to TRBJ2-7; D might be TRBD1 or TRBD2, each matching 5 bases. Germline loops: CDR1 DFQATT, CDR2 SNEGSKA (reference sequence). V was shortened by 2 bases and J by 3 bases, with 20 bases between the two germline ends. This CDR3 comprises 16 residues. CDR3 DNA sequence: TGCAGTGCTAGAACCTTCGGGGCTAGCAAGGGCTACGAGCAGTACTTC. Its translation is CSARTFGASKGYEQYF.

This clonotype was recorded at least ten times. The gene calls are TRBV20-1 and TRBJ2-7; TRBD2 matches at 9 bases. This CDR3 is 13 amino acids long. Germline loops: CDR1 DFQATT, CDR2 SNEGSKA (reference sequence). Losses at the gene ends were 6 bases for V and 3 bases for J; bases not matched to a gene: 6. The CDR3 sequence: CSAVAGAIYEQYF. DNA of the CDR3: TGCAGTGCCGTAGCGGGGGCAATCTACGAGCAGTACTTC.

This clonotype was observed many times. The chain uses TRBV5-1 and TRBJ1-6; 10 bases are a match to TRBD1. Germline V gene data show CDR1 as SGHRS and CDR2 as YFSETQ. After removal of 0 bases from V and 10 bases from J, the junction contained 10 bases not matched to a gene. The length of the CDR3 is 17 residues. CDR3 region: CASSLGSAGQGLSPLHF. The CDR3 DNA follows: TGCGCCAGCAGCTTGGGTTCGGCGGGACAGGGGTTGTCACCCCTCCACTTT.

This clonotype was detected many times. The chain employs TRBV24-1 and TRBJ2-5; D not certain. Trimming pared 4 bases from V and 2 bases from J, leaving 13 bases between. The CDR3 extends over 15 amino acids. Germline-derived CDR1 and CDR2 are KGHDR and SFDVKD. CDR3: CATSDPDGFQETQYF. The DNA for the CDR3 is TGTGCCACCAGTGACCCGGACGGATTTCAAGAGACCCAGTACTTC.

This clonotype was recorded at least ten times. The genes are TRBV6-1 and TRBJ2-7, with 7 nucleotides matching TRBD1. The CDR3 is 14 residues long. Losses at the gene ends were 3 bases for V and 2 bases for J; bases not matched to a gene: 4. In germline, CDR1 is MNHNS, CDR2 SASEGT. This chain's CDR3 is CASSDRDRAYEQYF. CDR3 in DNA: TGTGCCAGCAGTGACCGGGACAGAGCCTACGAGCAGTACTTC.

The J gene is TRBJ1-1, the V gene TRBV7-9; D gene unclear. CDR3 length: 15 amino acids. The V and J ends lost 1 base and 5 bases respectively, with 14 bases between them. Germline V lookup: CDR1 SEHNR, CDR2 FQNEAQ (reference sequence). CDR3 protein: CASSLVGVGETEAFF. The CDR3 nucleotides read TGTGCCAGCAGCTTAGTCGGGGTCGGAGAGACTGAAGCTTTCTTT.

The table lists this clonotype with many counts. V and J are TRBV2 and TRBJ1-2, with D maybe TRBD1 (6 bases). From germline, CDR1 is SNHLY and CDR2 FYNNEI. The CDR3 covers 13 residues. V was shortened by 7 bases and J by 5 bases, with 14 bases between the two germline ends. The CDR3 loop is CASMVGGGYGYTF. CDR3 DNA: TGTGCCAGCATGGTCGGAGGGGGTTATGGCTACACCTTC.

A remark on this clonotype: This may arise from a read error, as a much more abundant clone is one base away. The gene calls are TRBV27 and TRBJ2-3; perhaps TRBD2 as D (6 bases). This CDR3 has 14 amino acids. Trimming removed 10 bases at V and 3 bases at J, with 17 bases between. Looked up from germline, CDR1 is MNHEY and CDR2 is SMNVEV (reference sequence). This CDR3 reads CANRTGGETDTQYF. CDR3 in DNA: TGTGCCAACAGGACCGGGGGAGAAACAGATACGCAGTATTTT.

This clonotype has a count of ten or more. The chain recombines TRBV12-3 or TRBV12-4 with TRBJ1-2; D gene ambiguous. Trimming took off 6 bases at V and 0 bases at J, with 11 bases between the two ends. The CDR3 is 14 amino acids. Written as DNA, the CDR3 is TGTGCCAGCAGGGCCGGGCCAGCTAACTATGGCTACACCTTC. Protein: CASRAGPANYGYTF.

This clonotype was counted at least ten times. The chain combines TRBV6-1 with TRBJ1-6; D may be TRBD1 (6 bases). Germline lookup yields CDR1 MNHNS and CDR2 SASEGT. V was trimmed by 2 bases and J by 8 bases, leaving 10 bases between them. CDR3 length equals 14 residues. The CDR3 reads CASSERTDHSPLHF. The CDR3 DNA reads TGTGCCAGCAGTGAACGGACAGACCATTCACCCCTCCACTTT.